One T cell receptor (beta chain) is described in this entry. The source of the sample is a study of blood T cell repertoires in COVID-19. The wider study: T cells, B-cell-depleted T cells, or PBMCs supplied cDNA or gDNA.

This table comes from immunoSEQ multiplex PCR, and its TCRdb copy is limited to in-frame clones, with some not included. In the table there are almost 35,000 clones, approximately 89% of which are singletons. The sequenced material came from peripheral blood. The source is a man aged 60 to 75 with active COVID-19.

CDR3 DNA sequence: TGTGCCAGCAGCTTAGCGACCGCAGGGGAAGGGACCTACGAGCAGTACTTC. Encoded protein: CASSLATAGEGTYEQYF. The chain joins TRBV7-8 to TRBJ2-7; D is perhaps TRBD1 (6 bases). Germline loops: CDR1 SGHVS, CDR2 FQNEAQ. Trimming stripped 0 bases from V and 2 bases from J, with 17 bases between. The CDR3 extends over 17 amino acids. The full variable domain, completed using reference TRBV7-8 and TRBJ2-7, is GAGVSQSPRYKVAKRGQDVALRCDPISGHVSLFWYQQALGQGPEFLTYFQNEAQLDKSGLPSDRFFAERPEGSVSTLKIQRTQQEDSAVYLCASSLATAGEGTYEQYFGPGTRLTVT.